The 20 T cell receptor beta chains presented below share a single source sample, sequenced in a study of regulatory T cells in long-lasting Graves disease. The time point denotes: persistent/refractory GD, antithyroid drugs over 5 years with positive TRAb. Following extraction of RNA from PBMCs, that RNA was used to make the TCR library. Combining iRepertoire HTBI primers with Arm-PCR of CDR3 regions, the authors built TCR beta libraries. TCRdb fed the multiplex PCR reads into MiXCR, producing one record per CDR3 protein. In the table there are around 400,000 distinct CDR3 sequences, roughly 24% of which are singletons. The sample here was peripheral blood mononuclear cells (PBMCs), taken when the disease was refractory, from a patient treated with antithyroid drugs. The receptors originated from a woman between 40 and 50 years old with Graves disease.

There are a few counts of this clonotype. The chain employs TRBV24-1 and TRBJ2-1; 10 bases are shared with TRBD1. Germline V gene sequence: CDR1 KGHDR, CDR2 SFDVKD. CDR3 length: 16 residues. J was trimmed by 7 bases and V by 0 bases; bases with no gene match: 5. This CDR3 reads CATSDLPGQGSNEQFF. CDR3 nucleotides: TGTGCCACCAGTGATTTGCCGGGACAGGGGTCAAATGAGCAGTTCTTC.

The rearrangement links TRBV20-1 to TRBJ2-2, with no clear D. Germline loops: CDR1 DFQATT, CDR2 SNEGSKA (reference sequence). V lost 2 bases and J 4 bases, leaving 8 bases between the germline ends. The CDR3 is made up of 13 amino acids. The CDR3 nucleotides are TGCAGTGCTAGACACCGGGTCACCGGGGAGCTGTTTTTT. This sequence encodes CSARHRVTGELFF.

This clonotype came up a few times. This rearrangement joins TRBV6-1 to TRBJ1-5, with 8 bases fitting TRBD1. Germline V gene data show CDR1 as MNHNS and CDR2 as SASEGT. J gave up 6 bases and V 6 bases, and 4 bases lay outside the gene matches. This CDR3 has 13 residues. This CDR3 reads CASRDRDAQPQHF. The CDR3 coding sequence is TGTGCCAGCAGGGACAGGGATGCTCAGCCCCAGCATTTT.

Ten or more counts support this clonotype. The chain joins TRBV5-1 to TRBJ1-1, with no clear D. The CDR3 extends over 13 amino acids. Germline V gene data show CDR1 as SGHRS and CDR2 as YFSETQ. Trimming left V 2 bases short and J 7 bases short, with 12 bases between. The chain's CDR3 is CASSFLEEGEAFF. In DNA form, the CDR3 reads TGCGCCAGCAGCTTCTTAGAGGAGGGTGAAGCTTTCTTT.

V is TRBV4-1 and J is TRBJ1-1; TRBD1 matches at 7 bases. Unmatched junction bases numbered 6, after V lost 0 bases and J lost 8 bases. The CDR3 is 14 amino acids. Germline values: CDR1 MGHRA, CDR2 YSYEKL. The CDR3 DNA is TGCGCCAGCAGCCAAGAAGGGGGCTGGAGCGAAGCTTTCTTT. Translation gives CASSQEGGWSEAFF.

This clonotype was detected once. This chain links TRBV28 with TRBJ1-6; 10 bases map to TRBD1. Germline loops: CDR1 MDHEN, CDR2 SYDVKM. This CDR3 region has 16 residues. CDR3 sequence reads: CTTATGGLPNNSPLHF. CDR3 DNA: TGTACCACCGCGACAGGGGGCCTCCCAAATAATTCACCCCTCCACTTT.

Concerning this clonotype itself: A much larger clone lies one base from this, so it may be a read error. A read error is likely, as this CDR3 ends without the conserved phenylalanine or tryptophan. The chain couples TRBV12-5 to TRBJ2-2; D unclear. The germline V and J ends were trimmed by 4 bases and 5 bases, with 8 bases remaining between them. The CDR3 totals 13 residues. The V gene's germline CDR1 is LGHNT and CDR2 FRNRAP. Here the CDR3 DNA reads TGTGCTAGTGGTTCGCCTCCTACCGGGGAGCTGTTTTGT. This encodes CASGSPPTGELFC.

The chain couples TRBV4-1 to TRBJ2-7; 10 positions agree with TRBD2. The V gene's germline CDR1 is MGHRA and CDR2 YSYEKL. CDR3 length: 16 amino acids. J was trimmed by 6 bases and V by 1 base; bases with no gene match: 9. DNA of the CDR3: TGCGCCAGCAGCCAAGTCTCACTAGCGGGAACGTCCGAGCAGTACTTC. Translated: CASSQVSLAGTSEQYF.

This clonotype was detected a few times. This sequence joins TRBV28 and TRBJ2-7; tentative D call: TRBD2 (6 bases). The CDR3 has 14 residues. V lost 6 bases to trimming and J lost 3 bases, with 15 bases between them. The germline V gene encodes CDR1 MDHEN and CDR2 SYDVKM. This chain's CDR3 is CASSRRDGYYEQYF. The DNA of the CDR3 is TGTGCCAGCAGCAGGCGGGACGGATACTACGAGCAGTACTTC. Complete variable domain (other parts from reference TRBV28 and TRBJ2-7): DVKVTQSSRYLVKRTGEKVFLECVQDMDHENMFWYRQDPGLGLRLIYFSYDVKMKEKGDIPEGYSVSREKKERFSLILESASTNQTSMYLCASSRRDGYYEQYFGPGTRLTVT.

This clonotype was seen only a few times. The V gene is TRBV27, the J gene TRBJ1-6; possibly TRBD1 for D (5 bases). This CDR3 is built from 16 residues. Deletions cut 5 bases from V and 6 bases from J, with 17 bases between. Looked up from germline, CDR1 is MNHEY and CDR2 is SMNVEV (reference sequence). The CDR3 is CASSPIEAGGNSPLHF. In DNA, the CDR3 is TGTGCCAGCAGTCCGATAGAGGCGGGGGGTAATTCACCCCTCCACTTT.

This clonotype was seen many times. The junction shows a germline mismatch at one end, possibly a read error. The V and J genes are TRBV5-1 and TRBJ1-1, with 7 bases matching TRBD1. This CDR3 is built from 14 residues. Germline loops: CDR1 SGHRS, CDR2 YFSETQ. CDR3 coding DNA: TGTGCCAGCAGCTCGGGGACAGCCTACACTGAAGCTTTCTTT. Translating gives CASSSGTAYTEAFF. The variable domain in full, completed from reference TRBV5-1 and TRBJ1-1, reads KAGVTQTPRYLIKTRGQQVTLSCSPISGHRSVSWYQQTPGQGLQFLFEYFSETQRNKGNFPGRFSGRQFSNSRSEMNVSTLELGDSALYLCASSSGTAYTEAFFGQGTRLTVV.

This clonotype has ten or more counts. The chain employs TRBV28 and TRBJ1-5; TRBD1 aligns across 7 bases. The CDR3 has 16 residues. The V gene's germline CDR1 is MDHEN and CDR2 SYDVKM. Trimming cost V 2 bases and J 5 bases; bases outside gene matches: 9. CDR3 amino acids: CASSLPGRGAYQPQHF. CDR3 in DNA: TGTGCCAGCAGTTTACCGGGCAGGGGGGCATATCAGCCCCAGCATTTT.

About this clonotype: A read error is possible here, since a much larger clone lies one base away. The rearrangement links TRBV11-2 to TRBJ1-4; D is possibly TRBD1 (5 bases). The CDR3 is 16 amino acids. V lost 1 base and J lost 6, with 15 bases in between. CDR1 and CDR2 (germline): SGHAT, FQNNGV. The CDR3 DNA reads TGTGCCAGCAGCTTAGGGCAGGGCCCAAGGGATGAAAAACTGTTTTTT. Amino acid sequence: CASSLGQGPRDEKLFF.

This clonotype has a single count. The chain is built from TRBV27 and TRBJ1-2; 10 nucleotides agree with TRBD1. Trimming took 5 bases from V and 3 from J; bases not matched to a gene: 12. Germline CDR1 is MNHEY and CDR2 is SMNVEV (reference sequence). The CDR3 extends over 17 amino acids. CDR3 sequence (DNA): TGTGCCAGCAGTGGGGACAGGGGATTTTCCTCTTACTATGGCTACACCTTC. Translation gives CASSGDRGFSSYYGYTF.

This clonotype was picked up a small number of times. The rearrangement joins TRBV6-1 to TRBJ2-4, with TRBD1 as a possible D gene (5 bases). Trimming stripped 5 bases from V and 1 base from J, with 18 bases between. The CDR3 consists of 17 residues. Germline CDR1 and CDR2: MNHNS and SASEGT. The CDR3 region is CASSPGWVGAAKNIQYF. The CDR3 coding sequence is TGTGCCAGCAGTCCCGGGTGGGTAGGGGCGGCCAAAAACATTCAGTACTTC.

The chain has TRBV28 and TRBJ2-1, with a possible D match to TRBD2 (5 bases). CDR1 MDHEN and CDR2 SYDVKM come from the germline V gene. The V and J ends lost 3 bases and 8 bases respectively, with 11 bases between them. The CDR3 contains 13 residues. CDR3 sequence (DNA): TGTGCCAGCAGTTTTCTAGCTTTCTATGAGCAGTTCTTC. Residues: CASSFLAFYEQFF.

The chain links TRBV6-2 or TRBV6-3 to TRBJ2-7, with 12 positions matching TRBD2. CDR3 size: 19 residues. Per the germline V gene, CDR1 is MNHEY and CDR2 is SVGEGT. The J segment lost 2 bases and the V segment lost 6 bases, leaving 17 bases of the junction unmatched. CDR3 nucleotide sequence: TGTGCCAGCAGGCAAACTAGCGGGAGGCCCCGAGGCAACCCCTACGAGCAGTACTTC. Amino acid sequence: CASRQTSGRPRGNPYEQYF.

With respect to this clonotype: A read error may produce the germline difference seen at one junction end. The chain couples TRBV5-1 to TRBJ2-7, with 7 bases matching TRBD2. The V gene's germline CDR1 is SGHRS and CDR2 YFSETQ. This CDR3 contains 15 residues. For the CDR3, the DNA is TGCGCCGGCAGGTCATTAGGCGGGAGAGGAAACGAGCAGTACTTC. Translating it yields CAGRSLGGRGNEQYF.

This clonotype was found many times. The chain combines TRBV3-1 with TRBJ2-5; D possibly corresponds to TRBD1 (8 bases). The length of the CDR3 is 16 residues. Trimming stripped 0 bases from V and 4 bases from J, with 15 bases between. Germline V gives CDR1 LGHDT, CDR2 YNNKEL (reference sequence). The CDR3 here is CASSQDRTGRGETQYF. DNA for the CDR3: TGTGCCAGCAGCCAAGATCGGACAGGGAGGGGAGAGACCCAGTACTTC.

This clonotype has just a few counts. The chain has TRBV27 and TRBJ2-5; 11 bases are a match to TRBD2. CDR3 size: 15 residues. In germline, CDR1 is MNHEY, CDR2 SMNVEV (reference sequence). V trimming: 8 bases; J trimming: 5 bases; junction bases outside the gene matches: 10. CDR3 sequence (DNA): TGTGCCAGCTCTTCGTGGGCTAGCGGGAGGGAGACCCAGTACTTC. Translated, it gives CASSSWASGRETQYF.